Below, 19 T cell receptor beta chains from the same sample are listed, as sequenced in a study of blood T cell repertoires in COVID-19. Only in-frame clones appear in the TCRdb table, and some are missing; sequencing was by immunoSEQ multiplex PCR. This table holds about 220,000 clones, more than 85% found once. Sequenced: peripheral blood. All receptors derive from a man between 40 and 49 years old with acute or convalescent COVID-19.

The chain joins TRBV21-1 to TRBJ2-3; TRBD1 was called by the table and not checked on the DNA. TRBV21-1 is assigned pseudogene status. The CDR3 length is 14 residues. CDR3 amino acids: CAPPGAGDTDTQYF. CDR3 sequence (DNA): TGTGCCCCGCCTGGGGCAGGGGACACAGATACGCAGTATTTT.

The chain joins TRBV5-4 to TRBJ1-5; 9 bases map to TRBD1. V lost 4 bases and J lost 3; bases outside the gene matches: 2. Germline values: CDR1 SGHNT, CDR2 YYREEE (reference sequence). This CDR3 has 14 amino acids. The CDR3 protein is CASSRDRANQPQHF. CDR3 bases: TGTGCCAGCAGCCGGGACAGGGCCAATCAGCCCCAGCATTTT.

The gene calls are TRBV5-6 and TRBJ2-7, with D tentatively TRBD1 (6 bases). The V gene's germline CDR1 is SGHDT and CDR2 YYEEEE. CDR3 size: 13 residues. V was trimmed by 4 bases and J by 5 bases, leaving 13 bases between them. CDR3: CASSPAGANEQYF. The CDR3 region has the DNA TGTGCCAGCAGCCCGGCAGGGGCAAACGAGCAGTACTTC.

The chain uses TRBV5-1 and TRBJ2-2; D not certain. With 3 bases removed from V and 4 bases from J, the gap between germline ends came to 10 bases. This CDR3 has 14 amino acids. CDR1 is SGHRS, CDR2 YFSETQ, per germline. For the CDR3, the DNA is TGCGCCAGCAGCTATACCTACCTCACCGGGGAGCTGTTTTTT. This gives the protein CASSYTYLTGELFF.

The chain uses TRBV3-1 (or the pseudogene TRBV3-2) and TRBJ2-3; 9 bases agree with TRBD1. The junction had 5 bases not matched to a gene; V was cut back by 4 bases and J by 6 bases. Germline-derived CDR1 and CDR2 are LGHDT and YNNKEL (reference sequence). The CDR3 length is 14 residues. The CDR3 protein is CASSPGQGKDTQYF. CDR3 nucleotides: TGTGCCAGCAGCCCGGGACAGGGAAAGGATACGCAGTATTTT.

This sequence joins TRBV30 and TRBJ1-2; D gene ambiguous. CDR1 is GTSNPN, CDR2 SVGIG, per germline (reference sequence). The CDR3 extends over 12 amino acids. Trimming pared 7 bases from V and 2 bases from J, leaving 11 bases between. The CDR3, as DNA: TGTGCCTCTTCTGGCGGGAACTATGGCTACACCTTC. Amino acid sequence: CASSGGNYGYTF.

In DNA form, the CDR3 reads TGTGCCAGCAGCCCCTTTGTGGGAGGGCCCTACGAGCAGTACTTC. Translated: CASSPFVGGPYEQYF. The V call is TRBV5-4, the J call TRBJ2-7, with 7 bases fitting TRBD2. CDR1 and CDR2 from the germline V gene are SGHNT and YYREEE (reference sequence). The CDR3 length is 15 residues. The trim removed 4 bases at V and 2 bases at J, leaving 9 bases unmatched.

The chain combines TRBV7-3 with TRBJ2-5; 12 bases line up with TRBD2. The germline CDR1 and CDR2 sequences are SGHTA and FQGTGA. The CDR3 has 14 amino acids. Trimming took 6 bases from V and 3 from J; bases not matched to a gene: 2. CDR3 in DNA: TGTGCCAGCAGTCGACTAGCGGGAGAAGAGACCCAGTACTTC. Translation gives CASSRLAGEETQYF.

The chain employs TRBV9 and TRBJ2-1; 12 nucleotides line up with TRBD2. Per the germline V gene, CDR1 is SGDLS and CDR2 is YYNGEE. Germline trimming cut 2 bases from V and 1 base from J; bases unmatched to any gene: 19. The CDR3 loop spans 22 amino acids. This CDR3 reads CASSVLGHYTRTSGDSYNEQFF. The CDR3 bases are TGTGCCAGCAGCGTTCTCGGTCACTACACCAGGACTAGCGGGGATTCCTACAATGAGCAGTTCTTC. The full variable domain, completed using reference TRBV9 and TRBJ2-1, is DSGVTQTPKHLITATGQRVTLRCSPRSGDLSVYWYQQSLDQGLQFLIQYYNGEERAKGNILERFSAQQFPDLHSELNLSSLELGDSALYFCASSVLGHYTRTSGDSYNEQFFGPGTRLTVL.

This chain joins TRBV6-5 and TRBJ1-5, with D tentatively TRBD1 (6 bases). V gave up 5 bases and J gave up 5 bases, with 13 bases separating them. The CDR3 contains 14 residues. Germline CDR1 and CDR2: MNHEY and SVGAGI. CDR3 coding DNA: TGTGCCAGCAGTACCAGGGGTCCGGATCAGCCCCAGCATTTT. This encodes CASSTRGPDQPQHF.

The CDR3 region has the DNA TGTGCCAGCTCACAGTCTAGCGGGAATTCCTACAATGAGCAGTTCTTC. Translation: CASSQSSGNSYNEQFF. The chain carries TRBV18 and TRBJ2-1; 9 nucleotides match TRBD2. The CDR3 has 16 residues. With V trimmed by 4 bases and J by 1 base, 5 bases remained unmatched. Germline CDR1 KGHSH, CDR2 LQKENI.

The rearrangement uses TRBV11-2 and TRBJ2-1; a weak D match, TRBD2 (5 bases). Germline V CDR1 and CDR2: SGHAT, FQNNGV. The CDR3 is 17 amino acids. V was shortened by 5 bases and J by 0 bases, with 17 bases between the two germline ends. The CDR3 protein is CASSPTQAEPSYNEQFF. The CDR3 bases are TGTGCCAGCAGCCCGACCCAAGCGGAACCCTCCTACAATGAGCAGTTCTTC.

This clone appeared a few times. The V gene is TRBV5-6, the J gene TRBJ1-2; D is unresolved. The CDR3 has 12 residues. Germline assignment: CDR1 SGHDT and CDR2 YYEEEE. The ends were cut back, 6 bases at V and 2 bases at J, with 8 bases in the middle. The CDR3 region has the DNA TGTGCCAGCACTAGTAGCAACTATGGCTACACCTTC. Encoded protein: CASTSSNYGYTF.

V gene TRBV7-9 combines with J gene TRBJ1-1; 9 bases are a match to TRBD1. Germline V gene lookup returns CDR1 SEHNR and CDR2 FQNEAQ (reference sequence). V was pared by 2 bases and J by 7 bases, with 5 bases of the junction left unmatched. The CDR3 loop spans 14 amino acids. The CDR3 sequence: CASSLRAGQGEAFF. CDR3 DNA: TGTGCCAGCAGCTTAAGGGCGGGACAGGGTGAAGCTTTCTTT.

The chain combines TRBV4-1 with TRBJ2-5; 8 bases line up with TRBD1. CDR3 size: 17 residues. Unmatched junction bases numbered 9, after V lost 2 bases and J lost 1 base. Germline V gives CDR1 MGHRA, CDR2 YSYEKL. CDR3 nucleotides: TGCGCCAGCAGCCAATTAACAGGGGGATCGGGCCAAGAGACCCAGTACTTC. This translates into CASSQLTGGSGQETQYF.

J is TRBJ2-7 and V is TRBV6-5, with D maybe TRBD2 (5 bases). Germline assignment: CDR1 MNHEY and CDR2 SVGAGI. With 6 bases removed from V and 5 bases from J, the gap between germline ends came to 20 bases. CDR3 length: 15 residues. This chain's CDR3 is CASSLARAASNEQYF. The CDR3 coding sequence is TGTGCCAGCAGCCTGGCGCGAGCGGCCTCGAACGAGCAGTACTTC.

The rearrangement joins TRBV5-1 to TRBJ2-7; D not certain. The CDR3 consists of 14 residues. Germline assignment: CDR1 SGHRS and CDR2 YFSETQ. V was cut by 0 bases and J by 0 bases, with 7 bases left in between. Here the CDR3 DNA reads TGCGCCAGCAGCTTGGCTCGTAACTCCTACGAGCAGTACTTC. Translating it yields CASSLARNSYEQYF.

This chain connects TRBV18 to TRBJ1-1; tentative D call: TRBD1 (5 bases). Trimming removed 4 bases from V and 4 bases from J, with 13 bases in between. Germline V gives CDR1 KGHSH, CDR2 LQKENI. The CDR3 has 14 amino acids. DNA of the CDR3: TGTGCCAGCTCACTCGGCACGGGGGTCACTGAAGCTTTCTTT. It encodes CASSLGTGVTEAFF.

This clone was picked up one time. This rearrangement joins TRBV4-3 to TRBJ2-5, with 7 bases that match TRBD1. Germline V gives CDR1 LGHNA, CDR2 YSLEER. Trimming cost V 4 bases and J 7 bases; bases outside gene matches: 6. This CDR3 is built from 13 residues. The CDR3 bases are TGCGCCAGCAGCCCGGGACAGAGGGGGACCCAGTACTTC. Amino acid sequence: CASSPGQRGTQYF.